A selection of T cell receptor beta chains follows, all from one sample in a study of CD4 T cells in relation to SARS-CoV-2 and coronaviruses. The data were produced by immunoSEQ multiplex PCR, yet TCRdb's version contains in-frame clones alone and is incomplete. This table has more than 20,000 clones, roughly 70% appearing once. The antigens these receptors bind are not known. The sequenced material came from CD4+ T cells from PBMCs, cultured in vitro. These receptors were obtained from a human donor in good health. Each CDR3 is given with its conserved first and last residue. A D gene is named only where the DNA matches it firmly. Size values are once, few and many counts, or a class for expanded clones, and some rows have none.

V	size	D	J	DNA	CDR3
TRBV5-1	few	TRBD1	TRBJ1-5	TGCGCCAGCAGCTTGGGACAGGGTAGAAGCAATCAGCCCCAGCATTTT	CASSLGQGRSNQPQHF
TRBV11-2	-	-	TRBJ1-1	TGTGCCAGCAGCCAACGACAGTCCACTGAAGCTTTCTTT	CASSQRQSTEAFF
TRBV13	few	TRBD1	TRBJ1-2	TGTGCCAGCAGCCGCCAAGTGACAGGGTTTACCTATGGCTACACCTTC	CASSRQVTGFTYGYTF
TRBV2	-	-	TRBJ1-1	TGTGCCAGCAGTGAACAAGTCGGGACTGAAGCTTTCTTT	CASSEQVGTEAFF
TRBV19	-	TRBD2	TRBJ2-3	TGTGCCAGTAGTAAGGGACTAGCCACAGATACGCAGTATTTT	CASSKGLATDTQYF
TRBV25-1	once	-	TRBJ2-5	TGTGCCAGCAGTGCTGGGAGAGAGACCCAGTACTTC	CASSAGRETQYF
TRBV11-2	-	-	TRBJ1-1	TGTGCCAGCAGCTTCGAGGACAGCACGGCTGAAGCTTTCTTT	CASSFEDSTAEAFF
TRBV29-1	once	-	TRBJ2-1	TGCAGTGGAGGTCCCCCTAATAATGAGCAGTTCTTC	CSGGPPNNEQFF
TRBV7-9	-	-	TRBJ1-2	TGTGCCAGCAGCTTAGTTGGGGTAGCTAACTATGGCTACACCTTC	CASSLVGVANYGYTF
TRBV3-1/TRBV3-2	-	-	TRBJ1-3	TGTGCCAGCAGCCAAAGGGGTTTCTCTGGAAACACCATATATTTT	CASSQRGFSGNTIYF
TRBV30	-	-	TRBJ1-1	TGTGCCTGGACTCGGGGGGCTATGAACACTGAAGCTTTCTTT	CAWTRGAMNTEAFF